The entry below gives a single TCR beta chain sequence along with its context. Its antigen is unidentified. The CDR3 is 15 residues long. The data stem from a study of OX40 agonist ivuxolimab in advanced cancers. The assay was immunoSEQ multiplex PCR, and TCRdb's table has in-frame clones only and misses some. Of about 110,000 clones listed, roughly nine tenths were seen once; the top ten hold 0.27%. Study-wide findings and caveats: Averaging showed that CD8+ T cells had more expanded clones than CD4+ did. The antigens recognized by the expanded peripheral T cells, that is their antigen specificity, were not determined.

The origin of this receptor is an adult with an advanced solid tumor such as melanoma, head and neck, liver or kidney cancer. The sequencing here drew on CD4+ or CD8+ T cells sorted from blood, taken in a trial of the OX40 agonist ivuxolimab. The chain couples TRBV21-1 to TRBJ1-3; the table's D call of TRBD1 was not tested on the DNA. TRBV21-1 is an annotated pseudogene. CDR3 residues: CASSKGTVSGNTIYF. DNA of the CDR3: TGTGCCAGCAGCAAAGGGACAGTGTCTGGAAACACCATATATTTT.